These 4 T cell receptor beta chains came from one sample sequenced in a study of T cells in Graves' hyperthyroidism and ophthalmopathy. Amplification targeted TCR beta CDR3 regions from RNA transcripts. HTBI primers drove first-round RT-PCR of the TCR CDR3. TCRdb re-called the multiplex PCR reads through MiXCR, storing one row per CDR3 protein. The sample yields around 350,000 distinct CDR3 sequences, approximately 15% seen once. Sequencing input: blood. Receptors originate from a woman between 18 and 29 years old with Graves' hyperthyroidism that later progressed to Graves' ophthalmopathy.

Concerning this clonotype itself: This could be a read error, since a much larger clone is one nucleotide away. The V gene is TRBV20-1, the J gene TRBJ2-3, with 8 bases fitting TRBD2. V trimming: 2 bases; J trimming: 4 bases; junction bases outside the gene matches: 20. CDR1 and CDR2 (germline): DFQATT, SNEGSKA (reference sequence). The CDR3 consists of 19 residues. The CDR3 DNA sequence: TGCAGTGCTAGATCCGGGACTAGGGGCCCTCTACTTCTCCCAGATACGCAGTATTTT. It translates to CSARSGTRGPLLLPDTQYF.

Details on this clonotype: Germline and junction disagree at one end, which may indicate a read error. The CDR3 protein is CVSSEQSNPPDTQYF. CDR3 nucleotide sequence: TGTGTCAGCAGTGAGCAGAGTAACCCCCCAGATACGCAGTATTTT. The rearrangement joins TRBV2 to TRBJ2-3; unclear D gene. Germline V gene sequence: CDR1 SNHLY, CDR2 FYNNEI. The CDR3 spans 15 residues.

The sample holds many counts of this clonotype. The V and J genes are TRBV28 and TRBJ2-7, with a tentative D call TRBD1 (6 bases). This CDR3 is 14 amino acids long. V was clipped by 6 bases and J by 3 bases, with 15 bases between them. Looked up from germline, CDR1 is MDHEN and CDR2 is SYDVKM. CDR3 region: CASSHGQFLYEQYF. The CDR3 DNA sequence: TGTGCCAGCAGCCACGGACAGTTTCTCTACGAGCAGTACTTC.

This clonotype was counted ten times or more. V is TRBV14 and J is TRBJ1-3; D possibly corresponds to TRBD1 (5 bases). CDR1 and CDR2 from the germline V gene are SGHDN and FVKESK. This CDR3 is built from 13 residues. V was cut by 8 bases and J by 4 bases, with 12 bases left in between. CDR3 in amino acids: CASSRVSGNTIYF. The CDR3 DNA follows: TGTGCCAGCTCCAGGGTATCGGGAAACACCATATATTTT.